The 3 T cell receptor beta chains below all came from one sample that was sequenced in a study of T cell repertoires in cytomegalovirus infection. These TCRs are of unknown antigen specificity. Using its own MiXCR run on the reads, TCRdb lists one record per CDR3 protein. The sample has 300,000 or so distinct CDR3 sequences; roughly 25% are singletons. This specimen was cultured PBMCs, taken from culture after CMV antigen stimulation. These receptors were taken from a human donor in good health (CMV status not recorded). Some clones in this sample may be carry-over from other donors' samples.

The CDR3 reads CASSLLSGTEDGKLFF. In nucleotides, the CDR3 is TGCGCCAGCAGCTTGCTCTCCGGGACAGAAGATGGAAAACTGTTTTTT. This chain joins TRBV5-1 and TRBJ1-4, with 7 nucleotides matching TRBD1. Germline V gene data show CDR1 as SGHRS and CDR2 as YFSETQ. V lost 1 base, J lost 10 bases, and 13 bases stayed unmatched. This CDR3 is 16 amino acids long.

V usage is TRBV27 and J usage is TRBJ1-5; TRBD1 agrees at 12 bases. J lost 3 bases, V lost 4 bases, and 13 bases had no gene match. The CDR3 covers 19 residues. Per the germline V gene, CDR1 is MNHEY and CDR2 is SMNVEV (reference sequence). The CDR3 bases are TGTGCCAGCAGTTCATCGCCGGGACAGGGGGCTTGGCCCAATCAGCCCCAGCATTTT. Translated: CASSSSPGQGAWPNQPQHF.

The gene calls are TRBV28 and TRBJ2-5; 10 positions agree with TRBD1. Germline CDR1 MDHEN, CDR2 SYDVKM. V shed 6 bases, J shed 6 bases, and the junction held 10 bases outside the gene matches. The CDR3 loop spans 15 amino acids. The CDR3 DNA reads TGTGCCAGCAGCTCCGGAGGGACAGGGGACCAGACCCAGTACTTC. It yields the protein CASSSGGTGDQTQYF.